Shown below are 26 T cell receptor beta chains from a single sample sequenced in a study of identical twins' blood T cells. TCRdb analysed the 5' RACE reads with MiXCR anew, one entry per CDR3 protein. The sample has 300,000 to 400,000 distinct CDR3 sequences; roughly 31% are singletons. Sample: PBMCs. The receptors were gathered from a woman between 18 and 55 years old in good health.

The rearrangement uses TRBV20-1 and TRBJ1-2; TRBD1 matches 10 bases. There are 14 residues in the CDR3. CDR1 and CDR2 from the germline V gene are DFQATT and SNEGSKA (reference sequence). The ends lost 2 bases at V and 8 bases at J; junction bases unmatched: 8. The CDR3 DNA reads TGCAGTGCTAGAAAGGGGACAGGGGAATACGGCTACACCTTC. This translates into CSARKGTGEYGYTF.

Concerning this clonotype: The junction and the germline gene differ at one end; a read error may be behind it. V is TRBV4-2 and J is TRBJ2-5, with D possibly TRBD1 on 6 matching bases. The CDR3 totals 12 residues. Germline CDR1 LGHNA, CDR2 YNFKEQ. CDR3 loop: CANSQRGETQYF. In nucleotides, the CDR3 is TGTGCCAACAGCCAAAGGGGGGAGACCCAGTACTTC.

The chain joins TRBV29-1 to TRBJ1-1, with a tentative D call TRBD1 (6 bases). This CDR3 spans 13 amino acids. V was pared by 4 bases and J by 4 bases, with 13 bases between. Germline V CDR1 and CDR2: SQVTM, ANQGSEA. The CDR3 DNA sequence: TGCAGCGTTGGCAGGGGTAGGGGCACTGAAGCTTTCTTT. Translating gives CSVGRGRGTEAFF.

The chain recombines TRBV20-1 with TRBJ2-2; 15 bases agree with TRBD2. CDR3 size: 17 residues. Losses at the gene ends were 5 bases for V and 1 base for J; bases not matched to a gene: 5. Germline V gives CDR1 DFQATT, CDR2 SNEGSKA (reference sequence). CDR3 sequence: CSAPGLAGGLNTGELFF. The DNA for the CDR3 is TGCAGTGCTCCGGGACTAGCGGGAGGCTTGAACACCGGGGAGCTGTTTTTT.

This rearrangement joins TRBV11-2 to TRBJ2-1; 11 bases fit TRBD2. Germline CDR1 is SGHAT and CDR2 is FQNNGV. The CDR3 spans 15 residues. The V segment lost 4 bases and the J segment 4 bases; nucleotides outside the gene matches: 3. Written as DNA, the CDR3 is TGTGCCAGCAGCTCGACTAGCGGGATTTACAATGAGCAGTTCTTC. It codes for CASSSTSGIYNEQFF.

This rearrangement joins TRBV28 to TRBJ1-2; 8 nucleotides line up with TRBD1. Germline V gene data show CDR1 as MDHEN and CDR2 as SYDVKM. Losses at the gene ends were 3 bases for V and 4 bases for J; bases not matched to a gene: 10. The CDR3 sequence is 16 residues long. For the CDR3, the DNA is TGTGCCAGCAGTTTCTACTACGGACAGGGTGCCTATGGCTACACCTTC. This encodes CASSFYYGQGAYGYTF.

In DNA form, the CDR3 reads TGTGCCAGCAGCCAAAATAGCGGGGGCTACGAGCAGTACTTC. Translation gives CASSQNSGGYEQYF. V and J are TRBV3-1 and TRBJ2-7; 9 positions agree with TRBD2. This CDR3 region has 14 residues. J gave up 3 bases and V 2 bases, and 2 bases lay outside the gene matches. From germline, CDR1 is LGHDT and CDR2 YNNKEL (reference sequence).

This clonotype was observed a handful of times. V gene TRBV29-1 combines with J gene TRBJ1-2, with D uncertain. Trimming cost V 3 bases and J 2 bases, with 10 bases left between them. There are 13 residues in the CDR3. Germline CDR1 and CDR2: SQVTM and ANQGSEA. CDR3 protein: CSVEVMANYGYTF. The CDR3 nucleotides read TGCAGCGTTGAGGTTATGGCGAACTATGGCTACACCTTC.

Regarding this clonotype: Given a much more abundant clone one base away, this may be a read error. The chain is built from TRBV5-6 and TRBJ1-2; a weak D match, TRBD1 (6 bases). This CDR3 has 13 amino acids. CDR1 is SGHDT and CDR2 is YYEEEE in the germline V gene. The germline V and J ends were trimmed by 9 bases and 6 bases, with 18 bases remaining between them. The CDR3 bases are TGTGCCACTACTTGGGGGGCTCTCAATGGCTACACCTTC. This codes for CATTWGALNGYTF. The full variable domain, its missing parts supplied by reference TRBV5-6 and TRBJ1-2, is DAGVTQSPTHLIKTRGQQVTLRCSPKSGHDTVSWYQQALGQGPQFIFQYYEEEERQRGNFPDRFSGHQFPNYSSELNVNALLLGDSALYLCATTWGALNGYTFGSGTRLTVV.

The rearrangement uses TRBV2 and TRBJ1-2; a possible D gene is TRBD1 (5 bases). This CDR3 is built from 15 residues. Germline values: CDR1 SNHLY, CDR2 FYNNEI. V was trimmed by 5 bases and J by 2 bases, leaving 15 bases between them. The CDR3, as DNA: TGTGCCAGCAGTCCCCTCGGGACGGAGAACTATGGCTACACCTTC. Its protein product is CASSPLGTENYGYTF.

This clonotype turned up a few times. This chain links TRBV20-1 with TRBJ2-1; D not certain. V lost 6 bases to trimming and J lost 6 bases, with 18 bases between them. CDR3 length: 14 amino acids. The germline gives CDR1 DFQATT, CDR2 SNEGSKA (reference sequence). The CDR3 coding sequence is TGCAGTGCCAGTCTGGCCCATCGGGCCAATGAGCAGTTCTTC. Protein: CSASLAHRANEQFF.

This clonotype came up a few times. The rearrangement uses TRBV12-3 or TRBV12-4 and TRBJ1-2; 7 bases align to TRBD1. Losses at the gene ends were 6 bases for V and 7 bases for J; bases not matched to a gene: 11. The CDR3 runs to 14 residues. In nucleotides, the CDR3 is TGTGCCAGCAGCCGACAGGGATCGGTCCGTGGCTACACCTTC. Protein sequence: CASSRQGSVRGYTF.

This clonotype showed up just a few times. This may come from a read error, since a much larger clone is one base off. The V call is TRBV2, the J call TRBJ1-1, with unresolved D. Germline assignment: CDR1 SNHLY and CDR2 FYNNEI. This CDR3 has 12 amino acids. CDR3 residues: CASSDLATEVFF. The CDR3 DNA follows: TGTGCCAGCAGTGATCTAGCCACTGAAGTTTTCTTT.

A note on this clonotype: With a much larger clone just one base away, this may be a read error. The CDR3 protein is CGVGTAFNQPQHF. CDR3 in DNA: TGCGGCGTGGGGACAGCCTTTAATCAGCCCCAGCATTTT. The chain has TRBV29-1 and TRBJ1-5, with 7 bases matching TRBD1. The CDR3 totals 13 residues. From germline, CDR1 is SQVTM and CDR2 ANQGSEA.

This clonotype was observed a few times. In DNA, the CDR3 is TGCAGTGCTAGAGATGGTCTCGGCCGGGTAGATATTGCTGGAAACACCATATATTTT. It is translated as CSARDGLGRVDIAGNTIYF. The rearrangement uses TRBV20-1 and TRBJ1-3; D ambiguous. The V and J ends lost 0 bases and 2 bases respectively, with 23 bases between them. Germline V gene lookup returns CDR1 DFQATT and CDR2 SNEGSKA (reference sequence). The CDR3 sequence is 19 residues long.

The rearrangement joins TRBV7-9 to TRBJ2-4; 9 bases are shared with TRBD1. V shed 2 bases and J 0 bases; nucleotides not matched to a gene: 8. Germline CDR1 and CDR2: SEHNR and FQNEAQ (reference sequence). The CDR3 runs 18 residues. The CDR3: CASSLTATGGLAKNIQYF. CDR3 sequence (DNA): TGTGCCAGCAGCTTAACAGCGACAGGGGGGCTAGCCAAAAACATTCAGTACTTC. Combining the CDR3 with reference TRBV7-9 and TRBJ2-4 gives the whole variable domain DTGVSQNPRHKITKRGQNVTFRCDPISEHNRLYWYRQTLGQGPEFLTYFQNEAQLEKSRLLSDRFSAERPKGSFSTLEIQRTEQGDSAMYLCASSLTATGGLAKNIQYFGAGTRLSVL.

The chain carries TRBV6-1 and TRBJ1-3; D remains ambiguous. V lost 2 bases and J 0 bases, leaving 8 bases between the germline ends. This CDR3 has 15 amino acids. The V gene's germline CDR1 is MNHNS and CDR2 SASEGT. CDR3 amino acids: CASSEFGSSGNTIYF. CDR3 bases: TGTGCCAGCAGTGAATTCGGAAGCTCTGGAAACACCATATATTTT.

This clonotype was seen only a few times. The chain couples TRBV2 to TRBJ2-7; 7 bases map to TRBD1. Germline lookup yields CDR1 SNHLY and CDR2 FYNNEI. CDR3 size: 13 residues. The junction had 5 bases not matched to a gene; V was cut back by 6 bases and J by 3 bases. The CDR3: CASRAGTDYEQYF. The CDR3 DNA reads as TGTGCCAGCAGAGCCGGGACAGACTACGAGCAGTACTTC.

Only one count was recorded for this clonotype. Mismatch with germline at one junction end may stem from a read error. V gene TRBV19 combines with J gene TRBJ1-5; 9 bases agree with TRBD1. This CDR3 has 15 residues. Germline lookup yields CDR1 LNHDA and CDR2 SQIVND (reference sequence). CDR3 DNA: TGTGCCAGCCTGGACAGGGGCTACTCCAATAAGCCCCAGCATTTT. It encodes CASLDRGYSNKPQHF. The full variable domain, with the rest looked up from reference TRBV19 and TRBJ1-5, is DGGITQSPKYLFRKEGQNVTLSCEQNLNHDAMYWYRQDPGQGLRLIYYSQIVNDFQKGDIAEGYSVSREKKESFPLTVTSAQKNPTAFYLCASLDRGYSNKPQHFGDGTRLSIL.

This clonotype was counted a few times. V and J are TRBV2 and TRBJ2-2; TRBD1 aligns across 9 bases. This CDR3 region has 14 residues. Germline V lookup: CDR1 SNHLY, CDR2 FYNNEI. J was trimmed by 3 bases and V by 5 bases; bases with no gene match: 1. Here the CDR3 reads CASSWDRDTGELFF. CDR3 DNA: TGTGCCAGCAGTTGGGACAGGGACACCGGGGAGCTGTTTTTT.

V and J are TRBV9 and TRBJ2-1; 9 nucleotides line up with TRBD2. Germline values: CDR1 SGDLS, CDR2 YYNGEE. This CDR3 has 14 residues. The V gene end was trimmed by 6 bases and the J gene end by 6 bases; junction bases not matched to a gene: 7. The CDR3 loop is CASTQAGGCNEQFF. For the CDR3, the DNA is TGTGCCAGCACTCAAGCGGGGGGTTGCAATGAGCAGTTCTTC.

In regard to this clonotype: This clone may be a read error of a much larger clone one base away. V gene TRBV11-2 combines with J gene TRBJ2-2, with D tentatively TRBD2 (6 bases). This CDR3 has 15 residues. Germline-derived CDR1 and CDR2 are SGHAT and FQNNGV. The CDR3 coding sequence is TGTGCCAGCAGCCCTAGACGGCCTCCAACCGGGGGGCTGTTTTTT. Its translation: CASSPRRPPTGGLFF.

The chain has TRBV4-1 and TRBJ1-1; TRBD1 might be the D (5 bases). Germline CDR1 and CDR2: MGHRA and YSYEKL. CDR3 length: 15 amino acids. Trimming took off 1 base at V and 1 base at J, with 10 bases between the two ends. CDR3 amino acids: CASSQGQGRNTEAFF. The DNA of the CDR3 is TGCGCCAGCAGCCAAGGGCAGGGAAGGAACACTGAAGCTTTCTTT.

This clonotype was seen more than once but under ten times. The chain joins TRBV27 to TRBJ1-2; D unresolved. The V and J ends lost 8 bases and 7 bases respectively, with 20 bases between them. There are 14 residues in the CDR3. Germline V CDR1 and CDR2: MNHEY, SMNVEV (reference sequence). CDR3 DNA sequence: TGTGCCAGCCGCATGTCCAATTCCGACTGTGGCTACACCTTC. Translating it yields CASRMSNSDCGYTF.

In its sample, this clonotype was seen a few times. V and J are TRBV20-1 and TRBJ2-3, with 7 positions matching TRBD2. Per the germline V gene, CDR1 is DFQATT and CDR2 is SNEGSKA (reference sequence). The CDR3 consists of 16 residues. J was trimmed by 0 bases and V by 6 bases; bases with no gene match: 12. The CDR3 nucleotides read TGCAGTGCCAGTTTACTAGCGTTACCTAGCACAGATACGCAGTATTTT. Its translation is CSASLLALPSTDTQYF.

Comment on this clonotype: The junction departs from the called germline gene at one end, perhaps through a read error. The chain combines TRBV9 with TRBJ1-1; D perhaps matches TRBD1 (5 bases). Germline CDR1 and CDR2: SGDLS and YYNGEE. The CDR3 runs 14 residues. The CDR3 bases are TGTGCCAGCAGCGTAGGGGGCGTGAACACTGAAACTTTCTTT. It translates to CASSVGGVNTETFF.